This T cell receptor (beta chain) was identified during a study of blood T cells in healthy people across ages. Points from the study as a whole: Long-lived donors carried more naive CD4+ cells and greater diversity than aged donors.

Whenever a sample was processed, at least 6.5 million PBMCs were isolated. This clonotype was observed a few times. Its specificity is unknown. This CDR3 region has 16 residues. Germline CDR1 SGHTA, CDR2 FQGNSA. V lost 3 bases and J 6 bases, leaving 21 bases between the germline ends. A second PCR, run for roughly 7 to 11 cycles, used a sample-barcoded 5' primer plus a J-beta primer mix. Via MiXCR, TCRdb re-called the 5' RACE reads, giving one row per CDR3 protein. The repertoire holds approximately 800,000 distinct CDR3 sequences, with roughly 60% as singletons. The sequenced sample consisted of blood. The receptor was isolated from a man under 40 in good health. The chain recombines TRBV7-2 with TRBJ2-7; D might be TRBD1 (6 bases). The CDR3 spells CASSFTRVSQGTEQYF. In nucleotides, the CDR3 is TGTGCCAGCAGCTTTACCAGGGTTAGCCAGGGGACCGAGCAGTACTTC.